Presented here are 21 T cell receptor beta chains from one specimen sequenced in a study of blood T cell repertoires in COVID-19. TCRdb's table, derived via immunoSEQ multiplex PCR, lists solely in-frame clones and lacks some. Counted here are about 250,000 clones, approximately 88% occurring once; the ten biggest clones make up roughly 6.7%. The sample was peripheral blood. The receptors originated from a woman in her 30s with COVID-19, enrolled during active disease.

This clone was observed a few times. V is TRBV4-1 and J is TRBJ2-5; D may be TRBD2 (5 bases). V shed 6 bases and J shed 5 bases, with 19 bases lying between them. The CDR3 is made up of 15 amino acids. Germline V gives CDR1 MGHRA, CDR2 YSYEKL. CDR3 protein: CASRLSPGSGETQYF. CDR3 in DNA: TGCGCCAGCAGACTTTCCCCTGGGAGCGGTGAGACCCAGTACTTC.

The chain recombines TRBV18 with TRBJ2-3; 8 positions match TRBD2. Germline CDR1 KGHSH, CDR2 LQKENI. The J segment lost 5 bases and the V segment lost 1 base, leaving 5 bases of the junction unmatched. This CDR3 region has 15 residues. This CDR3 reads CASSPLGTRGDTQYF. The CDR3 DNA sequence: TGTGCCAGCTCACCACTCGGGACTAGGGGAGATACGCAGTATTTT.

The genes are TRBV2 and TRBJ2-3, with 11 bases lining up with TRBD1. CDR1 and CDR2 from the germline V gene are SNHLY and FYNNEI. The CDR3 loop spans 15 amino acids. V trimming: 5 bases; J trimming: 6 bases; junction bases outside the gene matches: 7. The CDR3 DNA follows: TGTGCCAGCAGTACGGACAGGGGGCTGTCTGATACGCAGTATTTT. Translated, it gives CASSTDRGLSDTQYF.

The rearrangement joins TRBV4-1 to TRBJ1-2, with D possibly matching TRBD1 (6 bases). Per the germline V gene, CDR1 is MGHRA and CDR2 is YSYEKL. The CDR3 is made up of 15 amino acids. V lost 1 base and J 7 bases, leaving 16 bases between the germline ends. CDR3 nucleotides: TGCGCCAGCAGCCAAGGCCAAGATTCCAGGGGTGGCTACACCTTC. Translated: CASSQGQDSRGGYTF.

This chain joins TRBV29-1 and TRBJ1-2; D ambiguous. Between the trimmed V and J ends, which lost 7 bases and 4 bases, there was a span of 16 bases. CDR1 is SQVTM, CDR2 ANQGSEA, per germline. The CDR3 runs to 13 residues. Here the CDR3 reads CSGGSPEGYGYTF. The CDR3 region has the DNA TGCAGCGGTGGGTCCCCCGAGGGCTATGGCTACACCTTC.

This chain links TRBV5-5 with TRBJ2-2; 12 bases map to TRBD2. After removal of 3 bases from V and 6 bases from J, the junction contained 6 bases not matched to a gene. CDR1 is SGHKS and CDR2 is YYEKEE in the germline V gene (reference sequence). This CDR3 spans 16 amino acids. DNA of the CDR3: TGTGCCAGCAGCTCTACCGGGACTAGCGGGTCCGGGGAGCTGTTTTTT. This translates into CASSSTGTSGSGELFF.

The chain joins TRBV21-1 to TRBJ2-1; TRBD2 is the table's D call, not checked against the DNA. TRBV21-1 is described as a pseudogene. The CDR3 is 19 residues long. The CDR3 sequence is CASPYGGLAGERDHNEQFF. The CDR3 DNA is TGTGCCAGCCCCTACGGGGGACTAGCGGGAGAAAGGGATCACAATGAGCAGTTCTTC.

The gene calls are TRBV5-1 and TRBJ1-4; no reliable D call. Germline lookup yields CDR1 SGHRS and CDR2 YFSETQ. The ends were cut back, 4 bases at V and 8 bases at J, with 15 bases in the middle. The CDR3 is 14 amino acids. In DNA, the CDR3 is TGCGCCAGCAGCCAGGAGGATTCTCGGGAAAAACTGTTTTTT. Translating gives CASSQEDSREKLFF.

This clone was detected only a few times. The rearrangement uses TRBV10-3 and TRBJ1-5, with 7 bases lining up with TRBD1. The J segment lost 3 bases and the V segment lost 8 bases, leaving 13 bases of the junction unmatched. This CDR3 has 16 residues. CDR1 ENHRY and CDR2 SYGVKD come from the germline V gene. The CDR3 is CAIGEFSTGNNQPQHF. CDR3 in DNA: TGTGCCATCGGGGAATTCTCGACAGGGAACAATCAGCCCCAGCATTTT.

This clone appeared a few times. In DNA form, the CDR3 reads TGCAGCGTTGTAGACAGGGGTAATTCACCCCTCCACTTT. Protein: CSVVDRGNSPLHF. This sequence joins TRBV29-1 and TRBJ1-6; TRBD1 matches 8 bases. The J segment lost 6 bases and the V segment lost 4 bases, leaving 2 bases of the junction unmatched. Per germline, CDR1 SQVTM and CDR2 ANQGSEA. The CDR3 has 13 amino acids.

The chain has TRBV28 and TRBJ1-2, with a possible D match to TRBD1 (6 bases). V lost 0 bases, J lost 8 bases, and 10 bases lay in between. Germline lookup yields CDR1 MDHEN and CDR2 SYDVKM. The CDR3 length is 13 residues. The CDR3 spells CASSLWGARGYTF. The CDR3, as DNA: TGTGCCAGCAGTTTATGGGGGGCCCGGGGCTACACCTTC.

The V gene is TRBV19, the J gene TRBJ2-2; 8 nucleotides agree with TRBD1. The CDR3 spans 14 residues. Looked up from germline, CDR1 is LNHDA and CDR2 is SQIVND (reference sequence). V lost 2 bases, J lost 7 bases, and 3 bases stayed unmatched. CDR3 amino acids: CASSIQGANGELFF. DNA for the CDR3: TGTGCCAGTAGTATACAGGGGGCGAACGGGGAGCTGTTTTTT. The full variable domain, rest sourced from reference TRBV19 and TRBJ2-2, is DGGITQSPKYLFRKEGQNVTLSCEQNLNHDAMYWYRQDPGQGLRLIYYSQIVNDFQKGDIAEGYSVSREKKESFPLTVTSAQKNPTAFYLCASSIQGANGELFFGEGSRLTVL.

CDR3 nucleotide sequence: TGTGCCAGCAGTGAATTAAACAGGGAGGGGTTCTTC. Encoded protein: CASSELNREGFF. V and J are TRBV6-1 and TRBJ2-1, with D possibly TRBD2 on 7 matching bases. The germline V and J ends were trimmed by 2 bases and 15 bases, with 14 bases remaining between them. Germline values: CDR1 MNHNS, CDR2 SASEGT. This CDR3 has 12 amino acids.

With respect to this clone: Other nucleotide sequences from this sample produce the same CDR3. The V and J genes are TRBV3-1 (or the pseudogene TRBV3-2) and TRBJ1-1; possibly TRBD1 for D (6 bases). The V gene lost 3 bases and the J gene lost 0 bases, with 8 bases spanning the gap. This CDR3 is 14 amino acids long. Germline lookup yields CDR1 LGHDT and CDR2 YNNKEL (reference sequence). CDR3 nucleotides: TGTGCCAGCAGCCAGACAGGAATGAACACTGAAGCTTTCTTT. The encoded protein is CASSQTGMNTEAFF.

CDR3 amino acids: CASSQQGGNQPQHF. CDR3 DNA: TGTGCCAGCAGCCAACAGGGTGGAAATCAGCCCCAGCATTTT. The chain links TRBV3-1 (or the pseudogene TRBV3-2) to TRBJ1-5; possible D gene TRBD1, 5 bases. Trimming shortened V by 2 bases and J by 4 bases, and 9 bases separated the two germline ends. The CDR3 covers 14 residues. Germline CDR1 is LGHDT and CDR2 is YNNKEL (reference sequence).

This clone has only one observation. The chain employs TRBV15 and TRBJ1-4; 9 nucleotides match TRBD1. J gave up 3 bases and V 3 bases, and 5 bases lay outside the gene matches. Per the germline V gene, CDR1 is LNHNV and CDR2 is YYDKDF (reference sequence). The CDR3 consists of 16 residues. Here the CDR3 reads CATSRGRQGANEKLFF. CDR3 DNA: TGTGCCACCAGCAGGGGCCGACAGGGGGCTAATGAAAAACTGTTTTTT.

This clone has only a few counts. The J gene is TRBJ1-1, the V gene TRBV12-5; no firm D call. This CDR3 comprises 14 residues. The germline V and J ends were trimmed by 6 bases and 4 bases, with 15 bases remaining between them. Germline CDR1 LGHNT, CDR2 FRNRAP. CDR3 region: CASGYISRGTEAFF. The CDR3, as DNA: TGTGCTAGTGGCTACATTTCACGGGGCACTGAAGCTTTCTTT. The full variable domain, its missing parts supplied by reference TRBV12-5 and TRBJ1-1, is DARVTQTPRHKVTEMGQEVTMRCQPILGHNTVFWYRQTMMQGLELLAYFRNRAPLDDSGMPKDRFSAEMPDATLATLKIQPSEPRDSAVYFCASGYISRGTEAFFGQGTRLTVV.

The rearrangement joins TRBV6-1 to TRBJ2-1; D not certain. Per germline, CDR1 MNHNS and CDR2 SASEGT. V lost 0 bases to trimming and J lost 9 bases, with 3 bases between them. This CDR3 comprises 11 residues. CDR3 sequence reads: CASSEALEQFF. The CDR3 DNA follows: TGTGCCAGCAGTGAAGCTCTTGAGCAGTTCTTC.

This chain joins TRBV4-3 and TRBJ2-1, with D maybe TRBD1 (6 bases). V gave up 1 base and J gave up 8 bases, with 12 bases separating them. This CDR3 contains 14 residues. CDR1 and CDR2 (germline): LGHNA, YSLEER. CDR3 bases: TGCGCCAGCAGCCAAGTAACCAGGGGCGATGAGCAGTTCTTC. It translates to CASSQVTRGDEQFF.

The chain recombines TRBV2 with TRBJ2-7; maybe TRBD2 (6 bases). Germline CDR1 and CDR2: SNHLY and FYNNEI. V was shortened by 3 bases and J by 3 bases, with 15 bases between the two germline ends. This CDR3 is built from 15 residues. CDR3 residues: CASSEIGQGGYEQYV. The CDR3 region has the DNA TGTGCCAGCAGTGAGATCGGGCAGGGAGGCTACGAGCAGTACGTC.

This clone appeared once. The chain employs TRBV7-8 and TRBJ1-5, with unresolved D. The CDR3 is 20 amino acids. The germline gives CDR1 SGHVS, CDR2 FQNEAQ. Trimming took off 1 base at V and 3 bases at J, with 25 bases between the two ends. CDR3 region: CASSLDGGLANYLFNQPQHF. The CDR3 nucleotides read TGTGCCAGCAGCTTAGACGGTGGACTGGCGAATTATCTCTTCAATCAGCCCCAGCATTTT.